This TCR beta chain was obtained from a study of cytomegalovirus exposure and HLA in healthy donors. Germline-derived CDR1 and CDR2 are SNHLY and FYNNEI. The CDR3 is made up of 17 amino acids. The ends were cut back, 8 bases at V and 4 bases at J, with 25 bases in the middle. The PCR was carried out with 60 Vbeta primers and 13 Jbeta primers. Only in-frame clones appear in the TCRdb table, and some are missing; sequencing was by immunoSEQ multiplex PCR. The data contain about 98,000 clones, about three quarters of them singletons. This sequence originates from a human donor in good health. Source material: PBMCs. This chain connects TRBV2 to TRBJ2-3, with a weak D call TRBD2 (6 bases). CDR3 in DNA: TGTGCCAGCGGGAGGAGCGCAGGCCGGTTCGAGGCAGATACGCAGTATTTT. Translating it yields CASGRSAGRFEADTQYF. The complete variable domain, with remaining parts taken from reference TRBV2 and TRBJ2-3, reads EPEVTQTPSHQVTQMGQEVILRCVPISNHLYFYWYRQILGQKVEFLVSFYNNEISEKSEIFDDQFSVERPDGSNFTLKIRSTKLEDSAMYFCASGRSAGRFEADTQYFGPGTRLTVL.